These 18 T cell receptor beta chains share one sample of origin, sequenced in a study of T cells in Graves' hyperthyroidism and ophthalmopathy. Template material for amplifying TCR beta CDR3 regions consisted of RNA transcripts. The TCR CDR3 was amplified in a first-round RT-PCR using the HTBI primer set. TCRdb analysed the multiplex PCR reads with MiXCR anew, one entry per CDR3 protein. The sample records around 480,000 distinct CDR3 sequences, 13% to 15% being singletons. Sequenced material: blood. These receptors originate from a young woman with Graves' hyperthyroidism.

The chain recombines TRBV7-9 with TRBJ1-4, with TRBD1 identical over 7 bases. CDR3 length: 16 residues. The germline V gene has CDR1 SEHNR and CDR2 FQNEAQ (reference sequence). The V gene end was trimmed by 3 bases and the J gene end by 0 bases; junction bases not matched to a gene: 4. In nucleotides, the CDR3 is TGTGCCAGCAGCTTTCCCCAGGGGGCAACTAATGAAAAACTGTTTTTT. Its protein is CASSFPQGATNEKLFF. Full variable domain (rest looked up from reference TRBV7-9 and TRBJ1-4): DTGVSQNPRHKITKRGQNVTFRCDPISEHNRLYWYRQTLGQGPEFLTYFQNEAQLEKSRLLSDRFSAERPKGSFSTLEIQRTEQGDSAMYLCASSFPQGATNEKLFFGSGTQLSVL.

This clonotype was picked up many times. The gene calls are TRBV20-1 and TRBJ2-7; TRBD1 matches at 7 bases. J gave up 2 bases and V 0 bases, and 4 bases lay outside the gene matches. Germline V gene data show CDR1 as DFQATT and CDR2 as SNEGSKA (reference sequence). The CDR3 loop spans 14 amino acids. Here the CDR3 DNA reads TGCAGTGCTAGAGAAGTAGGACAGGCCTACGAGCAGTACTTC. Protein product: CSAREVGQAYEQYF.

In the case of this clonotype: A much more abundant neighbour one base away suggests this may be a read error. CDR3 sequence (DNA): TGTGCCAGCAGTCCGGTCCTAGCGACCGATGAGCAGCTCTTC. This translates into CASSPVLATDEQLF. This chain uses TRBV12-3 or TRBV12-4 with TRBJ2-1; TRBD2 is a possible D gene (6 bases). The CDR3 loop spans 14 amino acids.

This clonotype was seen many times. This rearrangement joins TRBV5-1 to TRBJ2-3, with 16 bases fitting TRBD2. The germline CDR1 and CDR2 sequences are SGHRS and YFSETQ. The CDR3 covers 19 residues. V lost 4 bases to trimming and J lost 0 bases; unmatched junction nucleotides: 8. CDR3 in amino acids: CASSLKSGLAGGSTDTQYF. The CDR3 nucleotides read TGCGCCAGCAGCCTAAAATCGGGACTAGCGGGAGGGAGCACAGATACGCAGTATTTT.

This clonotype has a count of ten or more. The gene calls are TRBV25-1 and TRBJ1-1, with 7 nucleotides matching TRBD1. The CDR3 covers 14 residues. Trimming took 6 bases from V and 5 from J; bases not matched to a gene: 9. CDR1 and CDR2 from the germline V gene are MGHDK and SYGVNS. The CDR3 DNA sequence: TGTGCCAGCAGCCAGCAGGGGGAGTTGACTGAAGCTTTCTTT. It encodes CASSQQGELTEAFF. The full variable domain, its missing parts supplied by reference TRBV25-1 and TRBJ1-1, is EADIYQTPRYLVIGTGKKITLECSQTMGHDKMYWYQQDPGMELHLIHYSYGVNSTEKGDLSSESTVSRIRTEHFPLTLESARPSHTSQYLCASSQQGELTEAFFGQGTRLTVV.

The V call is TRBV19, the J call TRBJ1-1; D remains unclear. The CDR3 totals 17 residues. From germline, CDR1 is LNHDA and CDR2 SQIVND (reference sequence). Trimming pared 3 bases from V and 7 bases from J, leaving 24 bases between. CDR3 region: CASSIPGPALTTGEAFF. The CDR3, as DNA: TGTGCCAGTAGTATCCCTGGTCCAGCATTGACAACGGGTGAAGCTTTCTTT.

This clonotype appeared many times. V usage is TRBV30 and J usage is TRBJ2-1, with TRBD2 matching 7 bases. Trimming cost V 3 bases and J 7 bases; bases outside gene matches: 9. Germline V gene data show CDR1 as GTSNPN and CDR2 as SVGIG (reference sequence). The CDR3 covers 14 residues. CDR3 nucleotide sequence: TGTGCCTGGAGGAACCCGACTAGCAGGAATGAGCAGTTCTTC. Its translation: CAWRNPTSRNEQFF.

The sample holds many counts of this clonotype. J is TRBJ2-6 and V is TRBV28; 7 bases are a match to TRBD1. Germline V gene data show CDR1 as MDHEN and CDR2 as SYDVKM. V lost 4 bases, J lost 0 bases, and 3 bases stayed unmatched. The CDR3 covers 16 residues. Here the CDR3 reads CASSSTGDSGANVLTF. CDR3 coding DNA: TGTGCCAGCAGTTCAACAGGGGACTCTGGGGCCAACGTCCTGACTTTC. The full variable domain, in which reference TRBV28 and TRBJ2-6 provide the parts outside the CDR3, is DVKVTQSSRYLVKRTGEKVFLECVQDMDHENMFWYRQDPGLGLRLIYFSYDVKMKEKGDIPEGYSVSREKKERFSLILESASTNQTSMYLCASSSTGDSGANVLTFGAGSRLTVL.

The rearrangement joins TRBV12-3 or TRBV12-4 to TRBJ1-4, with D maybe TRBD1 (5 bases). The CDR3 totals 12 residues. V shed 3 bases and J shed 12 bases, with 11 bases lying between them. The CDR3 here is CASSFGGVELFF. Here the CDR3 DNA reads TGTGCCAGCAGTTTTGGGGGGGTGGAACTGTTTTTT.

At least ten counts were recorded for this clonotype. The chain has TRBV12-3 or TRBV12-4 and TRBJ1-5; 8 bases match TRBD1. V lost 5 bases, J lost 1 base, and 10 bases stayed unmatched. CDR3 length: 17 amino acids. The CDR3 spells CASSLRTGRKSNQPQHF. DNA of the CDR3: TGTGCCAGCAGTCTAAGGACAGGGAGGAAAAGCAATCAGCCCCAGCATTTT.

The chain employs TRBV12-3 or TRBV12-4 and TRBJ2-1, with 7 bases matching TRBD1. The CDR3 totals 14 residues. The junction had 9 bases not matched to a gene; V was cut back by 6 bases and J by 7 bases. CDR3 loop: CASSQEGGMNEQFF. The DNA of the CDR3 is TGTGCCAGCAGCCAAGAAGGGGGCATGAATGAGCAGTTCTTC.

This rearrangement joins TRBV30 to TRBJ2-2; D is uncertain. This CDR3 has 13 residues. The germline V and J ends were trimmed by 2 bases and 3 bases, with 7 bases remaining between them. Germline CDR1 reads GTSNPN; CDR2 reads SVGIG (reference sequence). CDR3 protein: CAWSPEDTGELFF. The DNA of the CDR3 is TGTGCCTGGAGTCCAGAGGACACCGGGGAGCTGTTTTTT.

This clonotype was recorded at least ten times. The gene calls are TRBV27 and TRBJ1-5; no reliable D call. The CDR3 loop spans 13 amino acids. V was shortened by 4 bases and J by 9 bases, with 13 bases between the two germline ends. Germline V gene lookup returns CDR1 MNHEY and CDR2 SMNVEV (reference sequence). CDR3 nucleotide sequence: TGTGCCAGCAGTTGGTCGCGTGTTGGGCCCCAGCATTTT. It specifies CASSWSRVGPQHF.

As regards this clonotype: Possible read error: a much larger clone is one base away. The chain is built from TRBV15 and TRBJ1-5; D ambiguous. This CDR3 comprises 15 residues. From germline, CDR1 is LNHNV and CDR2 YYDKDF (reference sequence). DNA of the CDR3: TGTGCCACCAGCATCCCTGGGCCAGGCGGCCAGCCCGAGCATTTT. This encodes CATSIPGPGGQPEHF.

This chain's CDR3 is CASSLRETAPNTEAFF. CDR3 bases: TGTGCCAGCAGTTTACGAGAAACCGCTCCGAACACTGAAGCTTTCTTT. This chain links TRBV6-5 with TRBJ1-1; unclear D gene. The V gene lost 4 bases and the J gene lost 1 base, with 16 bases spanning the gap. Germline loops: CDR1 MNHEY, CDR2 SVGAGI. The CDR3 contains 16 residues.

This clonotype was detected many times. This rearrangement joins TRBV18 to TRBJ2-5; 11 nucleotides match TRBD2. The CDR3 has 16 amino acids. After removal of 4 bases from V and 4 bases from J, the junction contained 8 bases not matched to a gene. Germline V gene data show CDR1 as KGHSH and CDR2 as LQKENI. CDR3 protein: CASSQGLAERPETQYF. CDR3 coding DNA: TGTGCCAGCTCACAGGGACTAGCGGAAAGACCAGAGACCCAGTACTTC.

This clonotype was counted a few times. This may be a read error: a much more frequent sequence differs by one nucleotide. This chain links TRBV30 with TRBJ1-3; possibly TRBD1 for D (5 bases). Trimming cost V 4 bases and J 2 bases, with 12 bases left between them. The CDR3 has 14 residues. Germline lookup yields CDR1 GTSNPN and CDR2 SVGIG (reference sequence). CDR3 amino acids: CAWMGGTPGNTIYF. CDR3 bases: TGTGCCTGGATGGGGGGGACCCCTGGAAACACCATATATTTT.

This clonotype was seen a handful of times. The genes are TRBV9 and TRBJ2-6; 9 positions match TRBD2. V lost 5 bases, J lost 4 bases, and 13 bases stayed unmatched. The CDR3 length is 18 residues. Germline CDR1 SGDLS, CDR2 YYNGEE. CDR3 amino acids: CASSPEGGRAPGANVLTF. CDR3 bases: TGTGCCAGCAGTCCGGAGGGCGGGAGGGCCCCCGGGGCCAACGTCCTGACTTTC.